A single T cell receptor (beta chain) is shown here with its context. The PCR contained 60 Vbeta and 13 Jbeta primers. The table came from immunoSEQ multiplex PCR; TCRdb's copy has only in-frame clones and leaves some out. The table lists 200,000 to 250,000 clones, over 60% of them singletons. The sample belongs to a study of cytomegalovirus exposure and HLA in healthy donors. Sequenced input: PBMCs. The sequence derives from a man between 40 and 49 years old in good health and CMV-seronegative.

The CDR3: CASSSGGGTEAFF. The DNA for the CDR3 is TGTGCCAGCAGCTCGGGGGGGGGAACTGAAGCTTTCTTT. The chain joins TRBV11-3 to TRBJ1-1; the D gene is possibly TRBD1 (5 bases). In germline, CDR1 is SGHNT, CDR2 YENEEA. V lost 4 bases, J lost 5 bases, and 11 bases lay in between. The CDR3 totals 13 residues. The full variable domain, with the rest looked up from reference TRBV11-3 and TRBJ1-1, is EAGVVQSPRYKIIEKKQPVAFWCNPISGHNTLYWYLQNLGQGPELLIRYENEEAVDDSQLPKDRFSAERLKGVDSTLKIQPAELGDSAVYLCASSSGGGTEAFFGQGTRLTVV.